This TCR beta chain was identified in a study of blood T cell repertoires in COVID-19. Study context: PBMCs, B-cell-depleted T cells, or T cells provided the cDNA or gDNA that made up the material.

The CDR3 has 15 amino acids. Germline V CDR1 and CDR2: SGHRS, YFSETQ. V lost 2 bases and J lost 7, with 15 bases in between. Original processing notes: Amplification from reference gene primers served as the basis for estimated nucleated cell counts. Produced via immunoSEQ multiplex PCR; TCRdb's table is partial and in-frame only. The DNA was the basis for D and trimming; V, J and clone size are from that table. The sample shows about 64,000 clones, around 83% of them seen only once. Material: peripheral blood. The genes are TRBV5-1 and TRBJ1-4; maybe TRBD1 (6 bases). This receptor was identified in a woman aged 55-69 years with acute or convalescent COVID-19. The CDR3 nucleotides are TGCGCCAGCAGCTTAACAGGGAAGGTAATTGAAAAACTGTTTTTT. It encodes CASSLTGKVIEKLFF.